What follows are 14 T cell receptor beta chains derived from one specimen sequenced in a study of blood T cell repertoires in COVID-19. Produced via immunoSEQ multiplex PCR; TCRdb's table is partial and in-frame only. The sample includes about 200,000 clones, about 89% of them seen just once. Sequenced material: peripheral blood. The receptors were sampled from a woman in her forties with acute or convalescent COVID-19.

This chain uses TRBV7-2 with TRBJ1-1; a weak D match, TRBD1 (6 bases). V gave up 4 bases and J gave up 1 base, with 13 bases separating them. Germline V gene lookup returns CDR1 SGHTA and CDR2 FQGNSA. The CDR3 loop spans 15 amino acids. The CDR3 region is CASSSGTTSNTEAFF. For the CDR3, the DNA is TGTGCCAGCAGCTCCGGGACAACCTCGAACACTGAAGCTTTCTTT. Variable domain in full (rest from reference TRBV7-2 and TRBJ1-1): GAGVSQSPSNKVTEKGKDVELRCDPISGHTALYWYRQSLGQGLEFLIYFQGNSAPDKSGLPSDRFSAERTGGSVSTLTIQRTQQEDSAVYLCASSSGTTSNTEAFFGQGTRLTVV.

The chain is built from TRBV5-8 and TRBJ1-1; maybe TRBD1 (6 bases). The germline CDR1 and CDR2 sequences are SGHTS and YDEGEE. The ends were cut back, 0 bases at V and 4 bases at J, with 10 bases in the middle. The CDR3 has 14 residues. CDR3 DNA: TGTGCCAGCAGCTTGGTGACAGGCGTCACTGAAGCTTTCTTT. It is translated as CASSLVTGVTEAFF.

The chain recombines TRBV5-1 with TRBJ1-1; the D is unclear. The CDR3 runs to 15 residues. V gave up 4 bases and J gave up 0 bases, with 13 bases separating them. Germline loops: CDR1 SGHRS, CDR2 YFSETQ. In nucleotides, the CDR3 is TGCGCCAGCAGCGGCAAAACCCAGTTGAACACTGAAGCTTTCTTT. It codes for CASSGKTQLNTEAFF.

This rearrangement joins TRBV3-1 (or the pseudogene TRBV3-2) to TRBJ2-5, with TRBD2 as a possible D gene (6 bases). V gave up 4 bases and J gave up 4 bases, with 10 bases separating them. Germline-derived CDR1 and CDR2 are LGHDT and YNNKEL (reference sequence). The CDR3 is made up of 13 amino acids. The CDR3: CASSRGGVETQYF. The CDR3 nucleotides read TGTGCCAGCAGCCGGGGCGGGGTAGAGACCCAGTACTTC.

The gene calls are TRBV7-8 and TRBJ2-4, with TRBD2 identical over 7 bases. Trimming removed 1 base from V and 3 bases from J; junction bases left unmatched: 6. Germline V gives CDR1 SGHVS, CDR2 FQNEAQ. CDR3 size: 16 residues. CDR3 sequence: CASSLVRAGVKNIQYF. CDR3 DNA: TGTGCCAGCAGCTTAGTCCGGGCGGGGGTCAAAAACATTCAGTACTTC. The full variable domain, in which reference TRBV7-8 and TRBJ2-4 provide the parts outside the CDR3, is GAGVSQSPRYKVAKRGQDVALRCDPISGHVSLFWYQQALGQGPEFLTYFQNEAQLDKSGLPSDRFFAERPEGSVSTLKIQRTQQEDSAVYLCASSLVRAGVKNIQYFGAGTRLSVL.

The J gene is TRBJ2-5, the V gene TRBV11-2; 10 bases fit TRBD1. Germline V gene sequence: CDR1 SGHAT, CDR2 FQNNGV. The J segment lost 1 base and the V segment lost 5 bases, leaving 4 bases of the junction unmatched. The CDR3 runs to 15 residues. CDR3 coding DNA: TGTGCCAGCAGCCGCGGGACAGGGGTCCAAGAGACCCAGTACTTC. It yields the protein CASSRGTGVQETQYF.

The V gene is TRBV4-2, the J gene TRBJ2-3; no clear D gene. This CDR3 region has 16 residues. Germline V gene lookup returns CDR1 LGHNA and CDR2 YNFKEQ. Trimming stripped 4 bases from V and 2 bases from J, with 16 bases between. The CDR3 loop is CASSRYEAPITDTQYF. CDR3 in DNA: TGTGCCAGCAGCCGGTACGAGGCCCCGATCACAGATACGCAGTATTTT.

CDR3 in DNA: TGTGCCAGCAGCCCCCGGGGCACTGAAGCTTTCTTT. Translating it yields CASSPRGTEAFF. This chain connects TRBV7-9 to TRBJ1-1; no reliable D call. Trimming removed 5 bases from V and 4 bases from J, with 8 bases in between. The CDR3 sequence is 12 residues long. Germline V gene sequence: CDR1 SEHNR, CDR2 FQNEAQ (reference sequence).

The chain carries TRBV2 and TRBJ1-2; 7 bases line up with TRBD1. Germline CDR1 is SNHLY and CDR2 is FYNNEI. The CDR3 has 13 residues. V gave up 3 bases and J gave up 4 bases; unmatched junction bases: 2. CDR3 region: CASSEGTAYGYTF. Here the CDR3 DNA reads TGTGCCAGCAGTGAGGGGACAGCCTATGGCTACACCTTC. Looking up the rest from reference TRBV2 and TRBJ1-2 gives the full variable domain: EPEVTQTPSHQVTQMGQEVILRCVPISNHLYFYWYRQILGQKVEFLVSFYNNEISEKSEIFDDQFSVERPDGSNFTLKIRSTKLEDSAMYFCASSEGTAYGYTFGSGTRLTVV.

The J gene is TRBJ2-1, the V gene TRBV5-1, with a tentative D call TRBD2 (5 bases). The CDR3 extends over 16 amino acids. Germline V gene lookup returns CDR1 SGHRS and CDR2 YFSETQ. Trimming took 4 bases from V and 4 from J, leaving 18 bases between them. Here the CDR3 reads CASSPELDSSYNEQFF. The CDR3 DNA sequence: TGCGCCAGCAGCCCCGAGCTGGACTCGTCGTACAATGAGCAGTTCTTC.

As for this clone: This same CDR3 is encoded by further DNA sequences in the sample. Written as DNA, the CDR3 is TGTGCCAGCAGCGTGGGGACACTCCCGCAAGAGACCCAGTACTTC. It codes for CASSVGTLPQETQYF. The chain employs TRBV9 and TRBJ2-5, with D possibly being TRBD1 (6 bases). With 2 bases removed from V and 2 bases from J, the gap between germline ends came to 13 bases. Germline lookup yields CDR1 SGDLS and CDR2 YYNGEE. The CDR3 runs 15 residues.

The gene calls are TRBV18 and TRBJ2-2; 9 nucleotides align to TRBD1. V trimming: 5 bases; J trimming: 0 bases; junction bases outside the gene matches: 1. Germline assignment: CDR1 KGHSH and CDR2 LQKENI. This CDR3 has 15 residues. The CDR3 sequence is CASSWDRANTGELFF. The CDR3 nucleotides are TGTGCCAGCTCATGGGACAGGGCGAACACCGGGGAGCTGTTTTTT.

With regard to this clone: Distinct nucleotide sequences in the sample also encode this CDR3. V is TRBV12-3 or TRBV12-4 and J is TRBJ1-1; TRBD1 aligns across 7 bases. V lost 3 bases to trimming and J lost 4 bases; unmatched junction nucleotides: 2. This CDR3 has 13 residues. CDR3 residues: CASSLTGRTEAFF. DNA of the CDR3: TGTGCCAGCAGTTTGACAGGGCGCACTGAAGCTTTCTTT.

CDR3 bases: TGTGCCAGCAGCCAAACAGGGGGGGATCAGCCCCAGCATTTT. Translation: CASSQTGGDQPQHF. The chain recombines TRBV3-1 (or the pseudogene TRBV3-2) with TRBJ1-5; 8 nucleotides agree with TRBD1. Germline V CDR1 and CDR2: LGHDT, YNNKEL (reference sequence). V dropped 2 bases and J dropped 5; count of bases not matched to a gene: 2. The CDR3 is made up of 14 amino acids.